Detailed here is one T cell receptor beta chain. The target antigen is unknown. The assay was immunoSEQ multiplex PCR, and TCRdb's table has in-frame clones only and misses some. The sample carries 2 million or so clones, about 95% recorded once. The record originates from a study of shared clonotypes between healthy human individuals. Germline assignment: CDR1 MGHRA and CDR2 YSYEKL. V dropped 4 bases and J dropped 9; count of bases not matched to a gene: 2. The CDR3 has 12 amino acids. CD45RO negativity and positive selection for CCR7 defined naive CD8 cells, a population that excluded terminally differentiated effector memory CD45RA+ cells. General observations from the study: It was observed that about 5% of naive CD4 clonotypes were shared across several donors.

This sequence was found in a man between 18 and 29 years old in good health. The sample comprised naive CD8+ T cells sorted from blood. V is TRBV4-1 and J is TRBJ2-4, with 8 nucleotides matching TRBD2. CDR3 DNA sequence: TGCGCCAGCAGCCCGGGGGGGACCATTCAGTACTTC. Its protein product is CASSPGGTIQYF.